This T cell receptor beta chain was recovered during a study of blood T cell repertoires in COVID-19. Across the whole study: Acute-phase and convalescent COVID-19 samples originated in the United States, Italy and Spain. PBMCs, B-cell-depleted T cells, or T cells provided the cDNA or gDNA that made up the material.

Per the authors' pipeline: From reference gene primer amplification, estimates of nucleated cell counts were derived. The method was immunoSEQ multiplex PCR; TCRdb's version includes in-frame clones alone and lacks a portion of them. Clone size and V and J calls were adopted from that table, with D and trimming inferred from the DNA. The sample has roughly 200,000 clones, roughly 80% seen once. The V and J ends lost 5 bases and 7 bases respectively, with 27 bases between them. The CDR3 contains 18 residues. Germline CDR1 reads GTSNPN; CDR2 reads SVGIG (reference sequence). The chain has TRBV30 and TRBJ1-6, with D possibly matching TRBD1 (5 bases). Input material: peripheral blood. This sequence originates from a man in his fifties who had recovered from COVID-19. Here the CDR3 DNA reads TGTGCCTGGGCTGCGGGGGAGAGGGGCCTAGGACCAAATTCACCCCTCCACTTT. Translation: CAWAAGERGLGPNSPLHF.